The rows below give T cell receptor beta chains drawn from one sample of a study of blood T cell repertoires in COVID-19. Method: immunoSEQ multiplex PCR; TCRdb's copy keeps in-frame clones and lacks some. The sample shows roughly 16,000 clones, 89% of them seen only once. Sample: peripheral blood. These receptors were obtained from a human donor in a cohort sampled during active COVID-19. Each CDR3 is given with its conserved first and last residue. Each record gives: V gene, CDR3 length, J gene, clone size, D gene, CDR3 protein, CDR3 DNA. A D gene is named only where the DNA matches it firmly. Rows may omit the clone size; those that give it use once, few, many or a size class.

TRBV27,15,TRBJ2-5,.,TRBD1,CASSSSTSGGETQYF,TGTGCCAGCAGTTCGTCCACCTCAGGGGGAGAGACCCAGTACTTC
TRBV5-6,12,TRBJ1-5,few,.,CASSLPRGPQHF,TGTGCCAGCAGCTTGCCCCGGGGGCCCCAGCATTTT
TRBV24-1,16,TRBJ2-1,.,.,CATSDLAEEYSNEQFF,TGTGCCACCAGTGACCTAGCCGAAGAGTACTCCAATGAGCAGTTCTTC
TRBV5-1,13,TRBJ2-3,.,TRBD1,CASAPQGSDTQYF,TGCGCCAGCGCACCACAGGGGTCGGATACGCAGTATTTT
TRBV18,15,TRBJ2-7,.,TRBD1,CASSLGQGESYEQYF,TGTGCCAGCTCACTAGGACAGGGGGAGTCCTACGAGCAGTACTTC
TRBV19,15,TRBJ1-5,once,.,CASSIEVNSNQPQHF,TGTGCCAGTAGTATTGAGGTGAATAGCAATCAGCCCCAGCATTTT
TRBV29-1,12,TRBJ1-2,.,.,CSVLEGDYGYTF,TGCAGCGTGCTGGAAGGGGATTATGGCTACACCTTC
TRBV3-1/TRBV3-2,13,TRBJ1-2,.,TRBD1,CASSTRTGTGYTF,TGTGCCAGCAGCACCCGGACAGGGACTGGCTACACCTTC
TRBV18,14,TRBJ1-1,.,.,CASSEAGANTEAFF,TGTGCCAGCTCCGAGGCGGGGGCGAACACTGAAGCTTTCTTT
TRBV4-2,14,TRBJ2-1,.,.,CASSPRGVVNEQFF,TGTGCCAGCAGCCCCAGGGGCGTGGTAAATGAGCAGTTCTTC
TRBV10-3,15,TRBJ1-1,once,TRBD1,CAISEINRGNTEAFF,TGTGCCATCAGTGAGATTAACAGGGGGAACACTGAAGCTTTCTTT
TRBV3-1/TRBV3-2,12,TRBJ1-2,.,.,CASSLEGHGYTF,TGTGCCAGCAGCCTGGAGGGCCATGGCTACACCTTC
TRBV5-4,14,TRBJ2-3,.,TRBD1,CASSSRTGTDTQYF,TGTGCCAGCAGCTCCCGGACAGGAACAGATACGCAGTATTTT
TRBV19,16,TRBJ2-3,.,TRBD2,CASSPGLAGGTDTQYF,TGTGCCAGTAGTCCGGGACTAGCGGGAGGCACAGATACGCAGTATTTT
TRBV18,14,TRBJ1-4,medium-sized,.,CASSPGANNEKLFF,TGTGCCAGCTCACCAGGGGCTAATAATGAAAAACTGTTTTTT
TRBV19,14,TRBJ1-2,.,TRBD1,CASSIRGTGDGYTF,TGTGCCAGTAGTATAAGGGGGACAGGGGACGGCTACACCTTC
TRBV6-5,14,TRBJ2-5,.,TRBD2,CASSPGGVWETQYF,TGTGCCAGCAGCCCCGGGGGGGTTTGGGAGACCCAGTACTTC
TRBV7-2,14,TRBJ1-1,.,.,CASSPGSANTEAFF,TGTGCCAGCAGCCCAGGGTCGGCGAACACTGAAGCTTTCTTT
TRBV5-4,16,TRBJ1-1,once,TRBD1,CASSLDLTGRNTEAFF,TGTGCCAGCAGCTTGGACCTGACAGGGCGGAACACTGAAGCTTTCTTT
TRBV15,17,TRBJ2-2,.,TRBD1,CATSRDVGQGATGELFF,TGTGCCACCAGCAGAGATGTGGGCCAGGGGGCTACCGGGGAGCTGTTTTTT
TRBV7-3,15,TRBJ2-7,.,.,CASSLSSESSYEQYF,TGTGCCAGCAGCTTATCTAGCGAGAGCTCCTACGAGCAGTACTTC
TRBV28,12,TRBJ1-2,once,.,CASSGSRYGYTF,TGTGCCAGCAGTGGCTCGAGGTATGGCTACACCTTC
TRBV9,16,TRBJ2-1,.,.,CASSGRGGSSYNEQFF,TGTGCCAGCAGCGGGCGGGGCGGAAGCTCCTACAATGAGCAGTTCTTC
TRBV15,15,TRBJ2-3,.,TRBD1,CATSRRQGSTDTQYF,TGTGCCACCAGCAGACGACAGGGCTCCACAGATACGCAGTATTTT
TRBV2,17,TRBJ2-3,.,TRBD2,CASSEEASGVYTDTQYF,TGTGCCAGCAGTGAAGAAGCTAGCGGGGTTTACACAGATACGCAGTATTTT
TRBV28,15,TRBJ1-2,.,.,CASSLQRGGLNGYTF,TGTGCCAGCAGTCTCCAACGAGGGGGTCTAAATGGCTACACCTTC
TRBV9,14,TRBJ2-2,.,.,CASSVHRGAGELFF,TGTGCCAGCAGCGTACACCGAGGTGCCGGGGAGCTGTTTTTT
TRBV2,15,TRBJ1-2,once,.,CASSVLATAIYGYTF,TGTGCCAGCAGTGTGCTCGCTACAGCCATCTATGGCTACACCTTC
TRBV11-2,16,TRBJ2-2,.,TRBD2,CASSPSGRARIGELFF,TGTGCCAGCAGCCCGAGCGGGAGGGCGCGGATCGGGGAGCTGTTTTTT
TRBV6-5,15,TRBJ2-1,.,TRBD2,CASSYRGGTYNEQFF,TGTGCCAGCAGTTACCGGGGGGGGACGTACAATGAGCAGTTCTTC
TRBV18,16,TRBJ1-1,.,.,CASSPTGRSVDTEAFF,TGTGCCAGCTCACCTACAGGGCGTTCAGTGGACACTGAAGCTTTCTTT
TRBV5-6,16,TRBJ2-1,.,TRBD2,CASSLAVRGGWNEQFF,TGTGCCAGCAGCTTGGCCGTCCGGGGGGGCTGGAATGAGCAGTTCTTC
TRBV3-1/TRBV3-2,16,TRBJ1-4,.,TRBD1,CASSQPGQGGNEKLFF,TGTGCCAGCAGCCAGCCGGGACAGGGGGGTAATGAAAAACTGTTTTTT
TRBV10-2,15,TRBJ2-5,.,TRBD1,CASSDATGSQETQYF,TGCGCCAGCAGTGACGCGACAGGGAGCCAAGAGACCCAGTACTTC
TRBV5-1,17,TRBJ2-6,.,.,CASSSHAGSSGANVLTF,TGCGCCAGCAGCTCCCATGCAGGTTCTTCTGGGGCCAACGTCCTGACTTTC
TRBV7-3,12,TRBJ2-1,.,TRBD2,CASSLREGEQFF,TGTGCCAGCAGCTTAAGGGAGGGTGAGCAGTTCTTC
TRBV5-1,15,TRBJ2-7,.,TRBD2,CASTPGGITRYEQYF,TGCGCCAGCACCCCGGGGGGGATTACTAGGTACGAGCAGTACTTC
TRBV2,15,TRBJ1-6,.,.,CASRPDAGNNSPLHF,TGTGCCAGCAGACCTGATGCGGGGAATAATTCACCCCTCCACTTT
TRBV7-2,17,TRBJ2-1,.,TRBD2,CASSSTGTRSSYNEQFF,TGTGCCAGCAGCTCCACCGGGACTAGGAGCTCCTACAATGAGCAGTTCTTC
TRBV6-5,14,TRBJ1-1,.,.,CASSYWAGNTEAFF,TGTGCCAGCAGTTACTGGGCGGGGAACACTGAAGCTTTCTTT
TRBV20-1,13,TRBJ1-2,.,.,CSASLRGYYGYTF,TGCAGTGCTAGTCTAAGGGGCTACTATGGCTACACCTTC
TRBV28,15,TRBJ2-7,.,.,CASQGREVMNDEQYF,TGTGCCAGCCAAGGCAGGGAGGTTATGAATGATGAGCAGTACTTC
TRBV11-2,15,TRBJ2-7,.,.,CASSFGDFRTYEQYF,TGTGCCAGCAGCTTCGGGGACTTCCGAACCTACGAGCAGTACTTC
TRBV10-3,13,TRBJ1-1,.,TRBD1,CAIRGQQNTEAFF,TGTGCCATCAGGGGACAGCAGAACACTGAAGCTTTCTTT
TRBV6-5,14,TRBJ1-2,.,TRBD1,CASSYLTGEDGYTF,TGTGCCAGCAGCTACCTGACAGGGGAAGATGGCTACACCTTC
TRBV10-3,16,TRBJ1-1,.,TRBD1,CAISDPTGQAYTEAFF,TGTGCCATCAGTGACCCTACCGGACAGGCGTACACTGAAGCTTTCTTT
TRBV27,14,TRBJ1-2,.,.,CASSLGPASYGYTF,TGTGCCAGCAGTTTGGGGCCCGCCAGCTATGGCTACACCTTC
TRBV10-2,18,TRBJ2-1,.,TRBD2,CASTGLPGTSGSYNEQFF,TGCGCCAGCACCGGACTGCCTGGGACTAGCGGCTCCTACAATGAGCAGTTCTTC
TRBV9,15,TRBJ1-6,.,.,CASSVTLEGNSPLHF,TGTGCCAGCAGCGTAACATTGGAGGGGAATTCACCCCTCCACTTT
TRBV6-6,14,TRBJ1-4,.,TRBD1,CASSTDRTYEKLFF,TGTGCCAGCAGTACGGACAGGACCTATGAAAAACTGTTTTTT
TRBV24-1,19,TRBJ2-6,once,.,CATSDFGGGATSGANVLTF,TGTGCCACCAGTGATTTCGGAGGAGGCGCGACCTCTGGGGCCAACGTCCTGACTTTC
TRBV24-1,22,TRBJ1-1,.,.,CATSDRHCTNSVRAHLNTEAFF,TGTGCCACCAGCGACCGACATTGTACTAACAGCGTGAGGGCGCATTTGAACACTGAAGCTTTCTTT
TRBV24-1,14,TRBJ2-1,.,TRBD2,CATSAIAGLHEQFF,TGTGCCACCAGTGCGATAGCGGGGCTCCATGAGCAGTTCTTC
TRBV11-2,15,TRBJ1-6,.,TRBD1,CASSHLTGGNSPLHF,TGTGCCAGCAGCCACCTGACAGGGGGTAATTCACCCCTCCACTTT
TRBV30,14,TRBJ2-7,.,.,CAWSDGRYSYEQYF,TGTGCCTGGAGTGATGGCAGGTACTCTTACGAGCAGTACTTC